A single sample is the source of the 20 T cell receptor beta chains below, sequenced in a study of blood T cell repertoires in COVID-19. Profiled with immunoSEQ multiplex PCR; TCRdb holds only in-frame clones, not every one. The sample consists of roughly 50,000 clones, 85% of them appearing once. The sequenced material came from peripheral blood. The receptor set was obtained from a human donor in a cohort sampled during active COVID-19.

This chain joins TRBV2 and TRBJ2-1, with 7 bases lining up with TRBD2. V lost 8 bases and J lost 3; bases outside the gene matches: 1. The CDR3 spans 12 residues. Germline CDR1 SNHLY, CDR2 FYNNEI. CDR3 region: CASRGGYNEQFF. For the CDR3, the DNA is TGTGCCAGCCGCGGGGGCTACAATGAGCAGTTCTTC.

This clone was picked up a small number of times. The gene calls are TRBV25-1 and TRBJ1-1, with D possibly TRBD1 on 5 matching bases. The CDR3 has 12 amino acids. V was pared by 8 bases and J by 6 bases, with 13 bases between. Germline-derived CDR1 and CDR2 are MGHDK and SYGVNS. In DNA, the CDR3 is TGTGCCAGCTACCCAGGGTTCCCTGAAGCTTTCTTT. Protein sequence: CASYPGFPEAFF.

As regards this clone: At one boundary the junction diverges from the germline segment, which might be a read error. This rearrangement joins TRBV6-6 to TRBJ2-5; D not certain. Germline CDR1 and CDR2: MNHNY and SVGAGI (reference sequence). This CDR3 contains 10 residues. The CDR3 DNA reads TGTGCCAGCAGTTACGAGATCCAGTACTTC. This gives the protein CASSYEIQYF.

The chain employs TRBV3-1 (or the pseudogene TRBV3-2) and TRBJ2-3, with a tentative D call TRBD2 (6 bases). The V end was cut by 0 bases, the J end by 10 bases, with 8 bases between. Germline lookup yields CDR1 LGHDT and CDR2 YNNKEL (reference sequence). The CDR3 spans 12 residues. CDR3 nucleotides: TGTGCCAGCAGCCAAGAGGGGGGATCGCAGTATTTT. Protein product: CASSQEGGSQYF.

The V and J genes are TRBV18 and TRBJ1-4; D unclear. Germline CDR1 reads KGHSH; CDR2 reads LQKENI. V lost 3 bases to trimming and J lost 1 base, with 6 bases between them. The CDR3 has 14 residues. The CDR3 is CASSPAVTNEKLFF. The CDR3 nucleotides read TGTGCCAGCTCACCGGCAGTAACTAATGAAAAACTGTTTTTT.

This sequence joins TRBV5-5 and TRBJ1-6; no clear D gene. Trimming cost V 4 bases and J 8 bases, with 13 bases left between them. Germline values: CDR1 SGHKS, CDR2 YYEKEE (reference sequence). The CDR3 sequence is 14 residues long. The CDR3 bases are TGTGCCAGCAGCCTGACGGGAGATGATTCACCCCTCCACTTT. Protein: CASSLTGDDSPLHF.

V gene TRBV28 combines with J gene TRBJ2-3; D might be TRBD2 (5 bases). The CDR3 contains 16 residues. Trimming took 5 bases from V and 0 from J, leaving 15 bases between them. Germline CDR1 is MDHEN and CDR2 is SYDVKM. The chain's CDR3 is CASSVLARGSTDTQYF. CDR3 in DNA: TGTGCCAGCAGTGTACTTGCACGGGGAAGCACAGATACGCAGTATTTT.

CDR3 in amino acids: CASSWGQGVGQPQHF. The CDR3 DNA is TGTGCCAGCAGCTGGGGACAGGGAGTAGGACAGCCCCAGCATTTT. The rearrangement links TRBV5-5 to TRBJ1-5; the match to TRBD1 covers 9 bases. Germline CDR1 and CDR2: SGHKS and YYEKEE (reference sequence). The CDR3 extends over 15 amino acids. The ends lost 3 bases at V and 7 bases at J; junction bases unmatched: 8.

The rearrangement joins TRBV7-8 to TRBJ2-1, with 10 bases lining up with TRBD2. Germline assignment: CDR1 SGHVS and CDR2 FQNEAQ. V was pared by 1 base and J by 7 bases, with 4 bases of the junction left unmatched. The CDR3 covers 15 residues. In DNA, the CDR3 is TGTGCCAGCAGCTTAGTGGTTAGCGGGAGGAATGAGCAGTTCTTC. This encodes CASSLVVSGRNEQFF. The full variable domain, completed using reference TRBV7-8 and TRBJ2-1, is GAGVSQSPRYKVAKRGQDVALRCDPISGHVSLFWYQQALGQGPEFLTYFQNEAQLDKSGLPSDRFFAERPEGSVSTLKIQRTQQEDSAVYLCASSLVVSGRNEQFFGPGTRLTVL.

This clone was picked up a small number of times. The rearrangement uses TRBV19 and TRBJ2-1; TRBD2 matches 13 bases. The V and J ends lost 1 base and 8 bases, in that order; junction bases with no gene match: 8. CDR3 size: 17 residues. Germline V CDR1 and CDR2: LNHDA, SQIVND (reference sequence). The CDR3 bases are TGTGCCAGTAGTATAGGGACTACTAGCGGGAGGGACCATGAGCAGTTCTTC. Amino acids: CASSIGTTSGRDHEQFF.

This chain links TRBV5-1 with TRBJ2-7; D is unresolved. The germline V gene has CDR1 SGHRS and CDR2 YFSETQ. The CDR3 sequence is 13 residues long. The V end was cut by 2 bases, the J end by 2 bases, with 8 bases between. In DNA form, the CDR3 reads TGCGCCAGCAGCTTAAGCTCCGCCTACGAGCAGTACTTC. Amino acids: CASSLSSAYEQYF.

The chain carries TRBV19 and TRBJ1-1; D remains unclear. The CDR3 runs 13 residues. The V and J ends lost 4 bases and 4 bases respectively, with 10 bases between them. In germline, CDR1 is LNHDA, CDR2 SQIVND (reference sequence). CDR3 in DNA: TGTGCCAGTAGTACGTCGACGGGCACTGAAGCTTTCTTT. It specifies CASSTSTGTEAFF.

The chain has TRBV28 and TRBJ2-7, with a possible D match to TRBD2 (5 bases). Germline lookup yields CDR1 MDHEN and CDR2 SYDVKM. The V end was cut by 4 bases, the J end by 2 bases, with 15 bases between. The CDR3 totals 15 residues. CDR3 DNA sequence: TGTGCCAGCAGTTACCCCCAGGACGGGACCTACGAGCAGTACTTC. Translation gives CASSYPQDGTYEQYF.

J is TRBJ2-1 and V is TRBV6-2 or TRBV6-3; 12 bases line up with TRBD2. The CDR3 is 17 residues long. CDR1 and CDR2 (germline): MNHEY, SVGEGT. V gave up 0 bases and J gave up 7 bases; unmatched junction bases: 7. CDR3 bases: TGTGCCAGCAGTTACTCCCCTAGCGGGAGGGCCGTTAATGAGCAGTTCTTC. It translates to CASSYSPSGRAVNEQFF.

CDR3 DNA: TGTGCCAGCAGCGTAGGCAGTTTAGGAGGACTAGGTCTCGATGAGCAGTTCTTC. This sequence encodes CASSVGSLGGLGLDEQFF. This sequence joins TRBV9 and TRBJ2-1; TRBD2 agrees at 7 bases. The ends lost 0 bases at V and 8 bases at J; junction bases unmatched: 17. Germline V gives CDR1 SGDLS, CDR2 YYNGEE. The CDR3 consists of 18 residues.

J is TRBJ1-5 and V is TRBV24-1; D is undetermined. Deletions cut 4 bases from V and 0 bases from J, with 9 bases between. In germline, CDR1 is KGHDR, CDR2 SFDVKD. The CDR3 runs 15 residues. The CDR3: CATSEGSYSNQPQHF. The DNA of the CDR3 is TGTGCCACCAGTGAGGGCAGCTATAGCAATCAGCCCCAGCATTTT.

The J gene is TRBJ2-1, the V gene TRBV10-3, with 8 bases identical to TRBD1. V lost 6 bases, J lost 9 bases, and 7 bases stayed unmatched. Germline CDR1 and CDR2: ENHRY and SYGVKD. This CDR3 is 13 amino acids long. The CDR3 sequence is CAIRDREYGEQFF. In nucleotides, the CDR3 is TGTGCCATCAGGGACAGGGAGTACGGTGAGCAGTTCTTC.

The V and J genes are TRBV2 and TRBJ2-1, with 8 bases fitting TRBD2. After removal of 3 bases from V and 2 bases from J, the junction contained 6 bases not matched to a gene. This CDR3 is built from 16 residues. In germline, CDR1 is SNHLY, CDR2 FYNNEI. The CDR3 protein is CASSDSVTSAYNEQFF. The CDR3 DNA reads TGTGCCAGCAGTGATAGTGTGACTAGCGCCTACAATGAGCAGTTCTTC.

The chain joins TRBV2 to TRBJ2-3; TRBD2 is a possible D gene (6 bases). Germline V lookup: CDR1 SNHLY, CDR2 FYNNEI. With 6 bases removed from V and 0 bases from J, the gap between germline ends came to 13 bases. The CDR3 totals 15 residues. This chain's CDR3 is CASSGLAGSTDTQYF. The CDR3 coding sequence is TGTGCCAGCAGCGGTCTGGCGGGAAGCACAGATACGCAGTATTTT.

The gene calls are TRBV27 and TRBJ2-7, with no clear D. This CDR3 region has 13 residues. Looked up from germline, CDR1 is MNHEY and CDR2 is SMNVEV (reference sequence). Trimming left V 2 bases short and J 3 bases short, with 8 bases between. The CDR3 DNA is TGTGCCAGCAGTTTAACACAAAACTACGAGCAGTACTTC. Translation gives CASSLTQNYEQYF.